This T cell receptor (beta chain) was profiled in a study of post-analysis software for immune sequencing data. Study in general: Patients had relapsing-remitting, secondary progressive or progressive-relapsing multiple sclerosis; some lacked subtype.

Every TCR beta cDNA library bore unique molecular identifiers. TCRdb analysed the PCR reads with MiXCR anew, one entry per CDR3 protein. The table includes just over 250,000 distinct CDR3 sequences, 35% to 40% detected once. A remark on this clonotype: What it recognizes is unknown.

Study-level findings and limits: Compared against controls, patients with multiple sclerosis displayed significantly lower normalized Chao1 diversity. Compared with controls, patients had more of about 5 TRBV segments, including TRBV5-6, TRBV5-1 and TRBV20-1. Batch-mates among the samples co-clustered strongly by F measure.

The CDR3 has 15 residues. Germline CDR1 and CDR2: SGHTA and FQGNSA. The V end lost 5 bases, the J end lost 0 bases, and 11 bases lay between the germline ends. This sequence joins TRBV7-2 and TRBJ1-5; the D gene is possibly TRBD1 (5 bases). This TCR derives from a girl aged 10 to 17 with multiple sclerosis. The sequenced sample consisted of blood. CDR3 nucleotide sequence: TGTGCCAGCAGCAGGACAAGCTATAGCAATCAGCCCCAGCATTTT. Its protein is CASSRTSYSNQPQHF.